A selection of T cell receptor beta chains follows, all from one sample in a study of T cells after somatic rescue of genetic block. TCRdb's table, derived via immunoSEQ multiplex PCR, lists solely in-frame clones and lacks some. The table shows fewer than 150,000 clones, with 75% to 95% occurring only once. Sequencing was carried out using peripheral blood mononuclear cells (PBMCs). These receptors were obtained from a woman between 18 and 29 years old. Both conserved end residues are part of each CDR3. D genes are given only for firm matches. Clone size is stated in some rows and not others, as once, few, many or a class when expanded.

>NA|TRBV2|TRBJ2-5|TRBD1
TGTGCCAGTATTCGGGACAGACAAGAGACCCAGTACTTC
CASIRDRQETQYF
>NA|TRBV4-3|TRBJ1-1|NA
TGCGCCAGCAGCCAAGATTTCCAGGGGCGGAACACTGAAGCTTTCTTT
CASSQDFQGRNTEAFF
>NA|TRBV5-1|TRBJ1-1|TRBD1
TGCGCCAGCAGCTTGTTCAGGGGGCGAGACACTGAAGCTTTCTTT
CASSLFRGRDTEAFF
>NA|TRBV7-3|TRBJ2-1|NA
TGTGCCAGCAGCTCGGGACTGCGGGATGAGCAGTTCTTC
CASSSGLRDEQFF
>NA|TRBV5-5|TRBJ2-5|TRBD2
TGTGCCAGCAGCGATCTTGGCGGGGGGACCCAGTACTTC
CASSDLGGGTQYF
>NA|TRBV10-3|TRBJ1-1|NA
TGTGCCATCAACAGGGAGAGGAACACTGAAGCTTTCTTT
CAINRERNTEAFF
>NA|TRBV4-1|TRBJ1-6|NA
TGCGCCAGCAGCACCGGGCCCACTAATTCACCCCTCCACTTT
CASSTGPTNSPLHF
>NA|TRBV11-3|TRBJ2-7|NA
TGTGCCAGCAGCTCTCTCCAAGCTAACTCCTACGAGCAGTACTTC
CASSSLQANSYEQYF
>NA|TRBV7-8|TRBJ1-3|NA
TGTGCCAGCAGCTTAGGGTTCAGCTCTGGAAACACCATATATTTT
CASSLGFSSGNTIYF
>NA|TRBV7-2|TRBJ2-5|NA
TGTGCCAGCAGCTTATTGGAGACCCAGTACTTC
CASSLLETQYF
>NA|TRBV30|TRBJ2-2|NA
TGTGCCTTTGGACGGGCGAACACCGGGGAGCTGTTTTTT
CAFGRANTGELFF
>NA|TRBV28|TRBJ2-7|TRBD2
TGTGCCAGCAGTTTTCGACTAGCGGGGGACGAGCAGTACTTC
CASSFRLAGDEQYF
>NA|TRBV10-3|TRBJ1-5|NA
TGTGCCATCAGTGAGTCCACGGGGTATAGCAATCAGCCCCAGCATTTT
CAISESTGYSNQPQHF
>NA|TRBV16|TRBJ1-2|TRBD1
TGTGCCAGCAGCCCCGGGACAGGGGGCTATGGCTACACCTTC
CASSPGTGGYGYTF
>NA|TRBV6-5|TRBJ1-6|NA
TGTGCCAGCAGTTATAACAGTGGGGATTCACCCCTCCACTTT
CASSYNSGDSPLHF
>NA|TRBV5-1|TRBJ2-1|NA
TGCGCCAGCGGGATACAGGGAAAACACAATGAGCAGTTCTTC
CASGIQGKHNEQFF
>NA|TRBV2|TRBJ2-7|TRBD2
TGTGCCAGCAGTGAAGCCGGGACTAGCCCCTACGAGCAGTACTTC
CASSEAGTSPYEQYF
>once|TRBV18|TRBJ2-5|TRBD2
TGTGCCAGCTCACCACCTAGCGGGGGCGCAGGGGAGACCCAGTACTTC
CASSPPSGGAGETQYF
>NA|TRBV27|TRBJ2-1|NA
TGTGCCAGCAGTTTAGGGGGGGCCTATTTTGAGCAGTTCTTC
CASSLGGAYFEQFF
>NA|TRBV6-1|TRBJ2-7|NA
TGTGCCAGCAGTGGGGAGACAGACCAGTACTTC
CASSGETDQYF
>once|TRBV7-3|TRBJ1-5|NA
TGTGCCAGCGCTCAGGGATTAGATAGCAATCAGCCCCAGCATTTT
CASAQGLDSNQPQHF
>NA|TRBV11-3|TRBJ1-3|NA
TGTGCCAGCAGTCAATCACCGAGCGCGACCATATATTTT
CASSQSPSATIYF
>NA|TRBV19|TRBJ2-7|NA
TGTGCCAGTAGTGAAGCCCCGACAGGAGTATACGAGCAGTACTTC
CASSEAPTGVYEQYF
>NA|TRBV6-1|TRBJ1-6|NA
TGTGCCAGCGGCCCCGGGACGTTCTATAATTCACCCCTCCACTTT
CASGPGTFYNSPLHF
>NA|TRBV28|TRBJ1-1|NA
TGTGCCAGCAGACCGGGACACCCGAACACTGAAGCTTTCTTT
CASRPGHPNTEAFF
>once|TRBV27|TRBJ1-5|NA
TGTGCCAGCAGGGGGGGCGGGGGCCAGCCCCAGCATTTT
CASRGGGGQPQHF
>NA|TRBV11-2|TRBJ1-1|TRBD1
TGTGCCAGCAGCCCCCGGACAGGGGGGTACACTGAAGCTTTCTTT
CASSPRTGGYTEAFF
>once|TRBV6-5|TRBJ2-2|NA
TGTGCCAGCAGTTTAGAGCCGTGGGAATACACCGGGGAGCTGTTTTTT
CASSLEPWEYTGELFF
>NA|TRBV6-1|TRBJ2-4|NA
TGTGCCAGCAGTGAAGGGGGTATGGCGAACATTCAGTACTTC
CASSEGGMANIQYF
>NA|TRBV6-5|TRBJ1-6|NA
TGTGCCAGCAGTTACTCGGAGGGTCTTACTTCACCCCTCCACTTT
CASSYSEGLTSPLHF
>NA|TRBV18|TRBJ1-1|NA
TGTGCCAGCTCACCCCAAGCTCTAACAGAAACTGAAGCTTTCTTT
CASSPQALTETEAFF
>NA|TRBV7-9|TRBJ1-5|NA
TGTGCCAGCAGCCCTGGAAGCAATCAGCCCCAGCATTTT
CASSPGSNQPQHF
>NA|TRBV7-9|TRBJ1-1|TRBD1
TGTGCCAGCAGCGGAACAACAGGGGGGGAACCTGAAGCTTTCTTT
CASSGTTGGEPEAFF
>NA|TRBV5-4|TRBJ2-7|NA
TGTGCCAGCAGCTTGGACCAATCCTACGAGCAGTACTTC
CASSLDQSYEQYF
>NA|TRBV29-1|TRBJ2-7|NA
TGCAGCGTGGGAGGCCGGCTAACCTACGAGCAGTACTTC
CSVGGRLTYEQYF
>NA|TRBV29-1|TRBJ1-5|NA
TGCAGCGTTCTCGGAGCCCCAAATCAGCCCCAGCATTTT
CSVLGAPNQPQHF
>once|TRBV5-6|TRBJ2-7|NA
TGTGCCAGCAGCTTGCGGTGGGGGTACGAGCAGTACTTC
CASSLRWGYEQYF
>NA|TRBV30|TRBJ1-6|TRBD1
TGTGCCTGCAGGGGGCCCTTTGCGAGCTCCTATAATTCACCCCTCCACTTT
CACRGPFASSYNSPLHF
>NA|TRBV6-5|TRBJ2-3|NA
TGTGCCAGCGGGGCCGACACAGATACGCAGTATTTT
CASGADTDTQYF
>NA|TRBV9|TRBJ2-5|TRBD2
TGTGCCAGCAGCGGTCAGGCTAGCGGGCGCGCGGCCCAGTACTTC
CASSGQASGRAAQYF
>once|TRBV2|TRBJ2-7|NA
TGTGCCAGCAGTGAGACGGGACTTGTCTACGAGCAGTACTTC
CASSETGLVYEQYF
>once|TRBV7-8|TRBJ1-4|TRBD1
TGTGCCAGCAGCTGGCGACAGGGAAGTAATGAAAAACTGTTTTTT
CASSWRQGSNEKLFF
>few|TRBV30|TRBJ1-1|NA
TGTGCCTGGAGAAAGGGGAACACTGAAGCTTTCTTT
CAWRKGNTEAFF
>once|TRBV29-1|TRBJ1-2|TRBD1
TGCAGCGTTGAAGATGGAGGGAGGGGGCTGGGTGGCTACACCTTC
CSVEDGGRGLGGYTF
>NA|TRBV11-2|TRBJ1-3|NA
TGTGCCAGCAGCTTAGCAGGGGCCTCTGGAAACACCATATATTTT
CASSLAGASGNTIYF
>NA|TRBV27|TRBJ1-1|NA
TGTGCCAGCAGTTTAGGCCCCGGTCTACAGCGGGCTAACACTGAAGCTTTCTTT
CASSLGPGLQRANTEAFF
>once|TRBV18|TRBJ1-6|TRBD1
TGTGCCAGCTCACCTACCGGGACAGGGGGATCACCCCTCCACTTT
CASSPTGTGGSPLHF
>NA|TRBV5-1|TRBJ2-2|NA
TGCGCCAGCAGCCTAAGACAGGCGCCCACCGGGGAGCTGTTTTTT
CASSLRQAPTGELFF
>NA|TRBV5-1|TRBJ2-7|NA
TGCGCCAGCAGCTTGGTCAGGGACCTCGAGCAGTACTTC
CASSLVRDLEQYF
>NA|TRBV7-9|TRBJ2-3|NA
TGTGCCAGCAGCTTACGACAGGGCACAGATACGCAGTATTTT
CASSLRQGTDTQYF
>NA|TRBV11-2|TRBJ2-2|NA
TGTGCCAGCAGCTTATACCTCAACACCGGGGAGCTGTTTTTT
CASSLYLNTGELFF
>NA|TRBV7-9|TRBJ2-3|NA
TGTGCCAGCAGCTTGGGGCTAGCGCCCACAGCAGATACGCAGTATTTT
CASSLGLAPTADTQYF
>NA|TRBV21-1|TRBJ2-3|NA
TGTGCCAGCACGGGCAGTAGCACAGATACGCAGTATTTT
CASTGSSTDTQYF
>NA|TRBV5-6|TRBJ2-3|TRBD2
TGTGCCAGCAGCGTAGCGGGCCACACAGATACGCAGTATTTT
CASSVAGHTDTQYF
>NA|TRBV7-2|TRBJ2-7|TRBD2
TGTGCCAGCAGACTCGGACTAGCGGGGATCGACGAGCAGTACTTC
CASRLGLAGIDEQYF
>once|TRBV7-9|TRBJ1-4|NA
TGTGCCAGCAGCTTAGACAGGAGTGAAAAACTGTTTTTT
CASSLDRSEKLFF
>NA|TRBV19|TRBJ2-3|TRBD2
TGTGCCAGTAGTATCAGGCTAGCGGGGGCCTACACAGATACGCAGTATTTT
CASSIRLAGAYTDTQYF